Below, 28 T cell receptor beta chains from the same sample are listed, as sequenced in a study of early T cells in non-severe SARS-CoV-2 infection. TCRdb independently ran MiXCR on the 5' RACE reads; one entry per CDR3 protein. Among tens of thousands of distinct CDR3 sequences listed, about 10% were seen once. The specimen sequenced was whole blood. Source of these receptors: an adult who was a healthcare worker with PCR-confirmed SARS-CoV-2 infection or an uninfected control (not recorded which).

This clonotype has only a few counts. It may be a read error: a sequence one base away is much more abundant. The chain has TRBV7-6 and TRBJ2-5; D not certain. Germline V gene data show CDR1 as SGHVS and CDR2 as FNYEAQ. The CDR3 sequence is 11 residues long. V was cut by 5 bases and J by 0 bases, with 1 base left in between. CDR3 in amino acids: CASSNQETQYF. The CDR3 bases are TGTGCCAGCAGCAACCAAGAGACCCAGTACTTC.

Many counts were recorded for this clonotype. The rearrangement joins TRBV18 to TRBJ1-5; TRBD1 matches at 9 bases. Germline V gene data show CDR1 as KGHSH and CDR2 as LQKENI. The J segment lost 2 bases and the V segment lost 6 bases, leaving 5 bases of the junction unmatched. There are 15 residues in the CDR3. CDR3 region: CASSSDRGGNQPQHF. CDR3 in DNA: TGTGCCAGCTCGTCGGACAGGGGCGGCAATCAGCCCCAGCATTTT.

The chain links TRBV3-1 to TRBJ2-5, with D possibly TRBD1 on 6 matching bases. This CDR3 contains 14 residues. Trimming took 3 bases from V and 2 from J, leaving 10 bases between them. Germline V lookup: CDR1 LGHDT, CDR2 YNNKEL (reference sequence). The CDR3 sequence: CASSHSDRQETQYF. The CDR3 DNA follows: TGTGCCAGCAGCCACTCGGACAGACAAGAGACCCAGTACTTC.

The table lists this clonotype with many counts. V gene TRBV5-4 combines with J gene TRBJ2-6; D gene uncertain. V was cut by 3 bases and J by 1 base, with 8 bases left in between. CDR3 length: 15 amino acids. Germline V gene data show CDR1 as SGHNT and CDR2 as YYREEE (reference sequence). CDR3 loop: CASSSASSGANVLTF. The CDR3 DNA sequence: TGTGCCAGCAGCTCCGCCTCGTCTGGGGCCAACGTCCTGACTTTC.

The rearrangement uses TRBV7-2 and TRBJ2-3; 8 bases are shared with TRBD2. CDR1 SGHTA and CDR2 FQGNSA come from the germline V gene. CDR3 size: 15 residues. Trimming took 7 bases from V and 1 from J; bases not matched to a gene: 7. The CDR3 sequence is CASTLSGSRTDTQYF. In DNA form, the CDR3 reads TGTGCCAGCACCCTGAGCGGGAGCCGCACAGATACGCAGTATTTT.

This clonotype was detected many times. The genes are TRBV18 and TRBJ1-1; 9 bases fit TRBD1. Germline trimming cut 0 bases from V and 7 bases from J; bases unmatched to any gene: 3. CDR3 size: 14 residues. In germline, CDR1 is KGHSH, CDR2 LQKENI. The CDR3 loop reads CASSPPGQGGEAFF. In DNA form, the CDR3 reads TGTGCCAGCTCACCACCGGGACAGGGTGGTGAAGCTTTCTTT. Together with reference TRBV18 and TRBJ1-1, the CDR3 gives the full variable domain: NAGVMQNPRHLVRRRGQEARLRCSPMKGHSHVYWYRQLPEEGLKFMVYLQKENIIDESGMPKERFSAEFPKEGPSILRIQQVVRGDSAAYFCASSPPGQGGEAFFGQGTRLTVV.

By sample fraction, this clonotype is medium-sized (0.01 to 0.1%). J is TRBJ1-4 and V is TRBV2, with D tentatively TRBD1 (5 bases). The CDR3 consists of 15 residues. Trimming pared 2 bases from V and 2 bases from J, leaving 9 bases between. Germline V gene data show CDR1 as SNHLY and CDR2 as FYNNEI. CDR3 residues: CASSEPGATNEKLFF. The CDR3 DNA sequence: TGTGCCAGCAGTGAACCCGGGGCCACTAATGAAAAACTGTTTTTT.

This clonotype was seen many times. V and J are TRBV7-3 and TRBJ1-1; no clear D gene. CDR1 and CDR2 from the germline V gene are SGHTA and FQGTGA. This CDR3 is 13 amino acids long. V lost 5 bases, J lost 3 bases, and 10 bases lay in between. DNA of the CDR3: TGTGCCAGCAGCCTGGAAGTGGACACTGAAGCTTTCTTT. It translates to CASSLEVDTEAFF.

The chain links TRBV7-9 to TRBJ2-7; TRBD2 matches 10 bases. J lost 0 bases, V lost 6 bases, and 17 bases had no gene match. The CDR3 totals 19 residues. Germline assignment: CDR1 SEHNR and CDR2 FQNEAQ (reference sequence). CDR3 sequence reads: CASRAEALAGDSNSYEQYF. The CDR3 DNA follows: TGTGCCAGCAGGGCCGAGGCCCTAGCGGGAGATTCTAACTCCTACGAGCAGTACTTC.

This clonotype was picked up a small number of times. The V and J genes are TRBV19 and TRBJ2-3; tentatively, D is TRBD2 (5 bases). The CDR3 consists of 13 residues. V was clipped by 5 bases and J by 6 bases, with 12 bases between them. Per germline, CDR1 LNHDA and CDR2 SQIVND (reference sequence). CDR3 loop: CASSPSGVDTQYF. As DNA, the CDR3 is TGTGCCAGTAGTCCCTCCGGGGTTGATACGCAGTATTTT.

This clonotype was seen at least ten times. The chain couples TRBV20-1 to TRBJ2-7; no clear D. Trimming took 1 base from V and 0 from J, leaving 7 bases between them. The CDR3 sequence is 13 residues long. Germline V gives CDR1 DFQATT, CDR2 SNEGSKA (reference sequence). The DNA for the CDR3 is TGCAGTGCTAGAGGACCGAGCTCCTACGAGCAGTACTTC. Encoded protein: CSARGPSSYEQYF.

The chain recombines TRBV6-1 with TRBJ2-7, with TRBD2 as a possible D gene (6 bases). Deletions cut 7 bases from V and 1 base from J, with 14 bases between. Looked up from germline, CDR1 is MNHNS and CDR2 is SASEGT. The CDR3 totals 14 residues. The CDR3 loop reads CASNQVGGSYEQYF. The CDR3 DNA reads as TGTGCCAGCAACCAGGTGGGGGGTTCCTACGAGCAGTACTTC.

This chain links TRBV10-3 with TRBJ2-2, with D perhaps TRBD2 (6 bases). The ends were cut back, 11 bases at V and 6 bases at J, with 22 bases in the middle. The length of the CDR3 is 15 residues. Germline CDR1 reads ENHRY; CDR2 reads SYGVKD. CDR3 coding DNA: TGTGCCTCAACCCCGGGACTTTCTAACCCCGGGGAGCTGTTTTTT. It codes for CASTPGLSNPGELFF.

The chain links TRBV28 to TRBJ2-6, with D possibly TRBD1 on 6 matching bases. Trimming pared 5 bases from V and 0 bases from J, leaving 11 bases between. From germline, CDR1 is MDHEN and CDR2 SYDVKM. This CDR3 has 16 residues. The CDR3 is CASSTQGYSGANVLTF. The DNA of the CDR3 is TGTGCCAGCAGTACTCAGGGGTACTCTGGGGCCAACGTCCTGACTTTC.

The sample holds one count of this clonotype. This chain connects TRBV29-1 to TRBJ1-2; D call uncertain. The germline CDR1 and CDR2 sequences are SQVTM and ANQGSEA. The CDR3 loop spans 14 amino acids. V was pared by 3 bases and J by 8 bases, with 19 bases between. The CDR3 spells CSVEGAKAGRGYTF. The DNA for the CDR3 is TGCAGCGTTGAGGGCGCGAAAGCCGGTAGGGGCTACACCTTC.

The chain has TRBV6-5 and TRBJ2-6, with D possibly TRBD1 on 5 matching bases. V was cut by 0 bases and J by 4 bases, with 7 bases left in between. Germline lookup yields CDR1 MNHEY and CDR2 SVGAGI. This CDR3 has 15 amino acids. The CDR3, as DNA: TGTGCCAGCAGTTACTCCAGGGCCGGGGCCAACGTCCTGACTTTC. Residues: CASSYSRAGANVLTF.

This clonotype was seen many times. The chain combines TRBV7-9 with TRBJ1-3; the D gene is possibly TRBD1 (6 bases). The CDR3 runs 13 residues. Per germline, CDR1 SEHNR and CDR2 FQNEAQ (reference sequence). V dropped 11 bases and J dropped 2 bases, with 13 bases sitting between them. CDR3 DNA: TGTGCCCGCGGGGGGGCTGCTGGAAACACCATATATTTT. It codes for CARGGAAGNTIYF.

The V gene is TRBV29-1, the J gene TRBJ1-1; tentative D call: TRBD1 (5 bases). The CDR3 is made up of 13 amino acids. V shed 1 base and J shed 6 bases, with 12 bases lying between them. From germline, CDR1 is SQVTM and CDR2 ANQGSEA. The CDR3 DNA reads as TGCAGCGTTGAAGGCAGGGAAGGCGCTGAAGCTTTCTTT. Encoded protein: CSVEGREGAEAFF.

This clonotype showed up just a few times. The chain employs TRBV7-2 and TRBJ2-1; TRBD2 agrees at 10 bases. The germline V gene has CDR1 SGHTA and CDR2 FQGNSA. There are 19 residues in the CDR3. The V gene end was trimmed by 5 bases and the J gene end by 7 bases; junction bases not matched to a gene: 20. CDR3 coding DNA: TGTGCCAGCAGCATTATCCTACTAGCGGGAATAGACGGTCGAAATGAGCAGTTCTTC. Its protein product is CASSIILLAGIDGRNEQFF. Together with reference TRBV7-2 and TRBJ2-1, the CDR3 gives the full variable domain: GAGVSQSPSNKVTEKGKDVELRCDPISGHTALYWYRQSLGQGLEFLIYFQGNSAPDKSGLPSDRFSAERTGGSVSTLTIQRTQQEDSAVYLCASSIILLAGIDGRNEQFFGPGTRLTVL.

This clonotype was observed at least ten times. The chain has TRBV4-1 and TRBJ2-4; TRBD2 is a possible D gene (7 bases). The CDR3 is 16 amino acids. V lost 2 bases to trimming and J lost 4 bases, with 15 bases between them. Germline V CDR1 and CDR2: MGHRA, YSYEKL. Here the CDR3 reads CASSQLQGGGKNIQYF. CDR3 DNA sequence: TGCGCCAGCAGCCAACTACAGGGAGGGGGAAAAAACATTCAGTACTTC.

V is TRBV27 and J is TRBJ2-7; perhaps TRBD2 as D (5 bases). Per the germline V gene, CDR1 is MNHEY and CDR2 is SMNVEV (reference sequence). This CDR3 contains 14 residues. The V end lost 2 bases, the J end lost 2 bases, and 10 bases lay between the germline ends. The CDR3 nucleotides are TGTGCCAGCAGTTTAGAACCCGGGGCCTACGAGCAGTACTTC. The encoded protein is CASSLEPGAYEQYF.

The V call is TRBV5-6, the J call TRBJ2-2, with a possible D match to TRBD1 (5 bases). The CDR3 has 13 residues. The germline V gene encodes CDR1 SGHDT and CDR2 YYEEEE. V lost 4 bases and J 5 bases, leaving 9 bases between the germline ends. The CDR3: CASSPDKTGELFF. The CDR3 DNA reads TGTGCCAGCAGCCCGGACAAGACCGGGGAGCTGTTTTTT.

This clonotype was seen repeatedly, ten times or more. This chain connects TRBV29-1 to TRBJ2-3; tentative D call: TRBD1 (5 bases). Germline V lookup: CDR1 SQVTM, CDR2 ANQGSEA. The V end lost 4 bases, the J end lost 5 bases, and 25 bases lay between the germline ends. CDR3 length equals 17 residues. CDR3 amino acids: CSVARMTETIIGDTQYF. The CDR3 DNA is TGCAGCGTTGCGCGGATGACAGAGACCATTATAGGAGATACGCAGTATTTT.

V and J are TRBV9 and TRBJ2-3; the D is unclear. This CDR3 is built from 14 residues. Trimming left V 4 bases short and J 4 bases short, with 13 bases between. Germline CDR1 reads SGDLS; CDR2 reads YYNGEE. The CDR3 sequence: CASSKNPPADTQYF. DNA of the CDR3: TGTGCCAGCAGCAAAAACCCCCCCGCAGATACGCAGTATTTT.

The chain is built from TRBV4-1 and TRBJ2-5; 9 positions match TRBD2. The ends lost 6 bases at V and 5 bases at J; junction bases unmatched: 7. The CDR3 has 14 amino acids. Per germline, CDR1 MGHRA and CDR2 YSYEKL. The CDR3 spells CASSMLAGVETQYF. CDR3 DNA sequence: TGCGCCAGCAGTATGTTAGCGGGAGTTGAGACCCAGTACTTC.

This clonotype was counted only a few times. The chain has TRBV5-4 and TRBJ1-2; 10 positions agree with TRBD1. The CDR3 length is 15 residues. CDR1 and CDR2 from the germline V gene are SGHNT and YYREEE (reference sequence). The ends lost 4 bases at V and 8 bases at J; junction bases unmatched: 11. Here the CDR3 reads CASSTRTGGLEGYTF. In nucleotides, the CDR3 is TGTGCCAGCAGCACCCGGACAGGGGGACTAGAGGGCTACACCTTC.

This clonotype appeared a few times. J is TRBJ2-4 and V is TRBV11-2, with D unclear. The germline V gene encodes CDR1 SGHAT and CDR2 FQNNGV. The CDR3 is 13 amino acids. Trimming cost V 8 bases and J 0 bases, with 8 bases left between them. Here the CDR3 DNA reads TGTGCCAGCCGAAATCTAGCCAAAAACATTCAGTACTTC. Translated: CASRNLAKNIQYF.

This clonotype was observed a handful of times. J is TRBJ2-5 and V is TRBV6-2 or TRBV6-3, with D perhaps TRBD2 (5 bases). The germline gives CDR1 MNHEY, CDR2 SVGEGT. There are 13 residues in the CDR3. V gave up 6 bases and J gave up 7 bases, with 15 bases separating them. The CDR3 is CASRADGAGTQYF. The CDR3 coding sequence is TGTGCCAGCAGAGCGGACGGTGCGGGGACCCAGTACTTC.